This TCR beta chain appears in the sequencing data of a study of shared clonotypes between healthy human individuals (dated by TCRdb to about 2020). Regarding the research as a whole: The cohort comprised a couple of women and a few men aged 18 to 49 years. For each donor, CD4 naive and CD4 memory were each given three plates, CD8 naive was given two plates, and CD8 memory was given one plate. To estimate repertoire size and how much clonotypes are shared between individuals, the study performed deep sequencing of blood TCR repertoires from roughly five healthy adults. Per donor, leukapheresis produced somewhere between about 0.94 and 9.5 billion PBMCs. To increase sequencing depth and limit assay-specific biases, TCR repertoire library preparation and sequencing were carried out by different laboratories using diverse techniques.

Details on this clone: Its binding antigen is unknown. Base quality data are lacking; no much larger clone is found one base away.

The donors were healthy, HIV-negative adults with no recently reported acute infections or vaccinations. Every donor was a Caucasian adult residing in Nashville, Tennessee, USA. Magnetic negative selection was used to enrich CD4+ T cells, after which naive cells were positively selected on CD45RA and the negative fraction became the memory subset. Blood was obtained by leukapheresis, after which PBMCs were separated by Ficoll-Histopaque density gradient centrifugation and cryopreserved in liquid nitrogen vapor phase. Analytical flow cytometry was used to check the purity and quantity of every magnetically sorted T cell population. Genomic DNA was isolated from each sorted fraction and quantified by UV absorbance on a Nanodrop 2000c. TCR CDR3 regions were amplified from genomic DNA by multiplex PCR using the deep immunoSEQ assay. Extracted genomic DNA from each cell subset was distributed evenly across all wells of several immunoSEQ 96-well plates, and each plate was treated as a replicate. For sorted subsets, roughly 200 ng of genomic DNA, equivalent to tens of thousands of T cell genomes, went into each replicate PCR. The purified libraries were quantified using a Qubit 3.0 fluorometer, sized with a Bioanalyzer 2100, and then quantified again using the KAPA Library Quantification kit. A separate single-read 150-cycle Illumina NextSeq 550 flow cell was used to sequence each immunoSEQ 96-well plate. The study's own analysis went as follows. Because the immunoSEQ output included only junctional sequences and no quality scores, the filtering could not be the same as the filtering used for full-length reads. To assign V/J genes and CDR3, sequences were annotated against IMGT germline references using PyIR, a Python wrapper for IgBLAST v1.9. Reads were filtered out if the reads had weak V/J assignments (E-value above 1e-6), no CDR3, stop codons, out-of-frame junctions, or ambiguous translated residues. V3J clonotypes were defined by identical inferred V gene, J gene, and CDR3 amino acid sequence. The percentage overlap between two repertoires was calculated by dividing the number of shared unique clonotypes by the size of the smaller repertoire. Three approaches were used to assess repertoire richness: RTK rarefaction, the Chao1 estimator, and Recon v2.1 estimates of unobserved clonotypes. Generation probabilities were computed with OLGA for all TCRbeta clonotypes obtained by the gDNA method from several donors. TCRdb took this table from immuneACCESS and kept in-frame rearrangements with V and J called. Such tables lack part of the clones; where checked against another copy, unresolved V genes explain under half of the gap, and the rest is unexplained. V and J calls plus clone size are reproduced from that table; the DNA served to infer D and trimming. This sample holds about 2.4 million clones; 93% were observed only once. Together, the top ten hold approximately 0.37% of the sample.

General conclusions and limits of the study: Only blood was sampled, and tissue TCR repertoires likely differ from those in blood. Approximately 5% of naive CD4, 3.5% of naive CD8, approximately 2.2% of memory CD4, and 0.4% of memory CD8 clonotypes were shared across several donors. Because the study included only a small number of donors, the genetic and exposure-history diversity represented was limited. Pairwise subsampling indicated that sequencing depth was expected to affect the degree of clonotype sharing among donors. Incomplete sequencing was indicated by rarefaction of sorted-subset datasets, despite the large sequencing depth. Compared with non-shared clonotypes, the clonotypes found in all four sorted-subset donors had higher generation probabilities. Estimated clonotype richness was generally larger for naive than for memory subsets.

The CDR3 holds 15 amino acids from the cysteine to the phenylalanine. Here the CDR3 DNA is all that survives: 45 bases in frame from base 1. Clipping removes 0 bases from V and 6 bases from J, with 1 as the unmatched junction base count. Based on the germline V gene, the CDR1 and CDR2 sequences are SGDLS and YYNGEE. This chain joins TRBV9 to TRBJ2-1, with 12 junctional bases fitting TRBD2. The TCR was taken from a man aged 18 to 29 in good health. Some clones in this sample may be carry-over from other donors' samples. The specimen was naive CD4+ T cells from PBMCs. The intended sense of this specimen's cell subset or site label: CD45RA+ positively selected. The DNA is TGTGCCAGCAGCGTAGGACTAGCGGGAGCCAATGAGCAGTTCTTC. Its amino acids are CASSVGLAGANEQFF.